This T cell receptor (beta chain) came from a study of identifying expanded T cells in peripheral blood. Findings and limits, study-wide: Over around two and four weeks, about 15 and 18 clones changed, versus more than 1 between replicates. Variance in clone template counts between approximately 2-week samples significantly increased with total template count across all healthy donors.

Germline V CDR1 and CDR2: MNHEY, SVGAGI. The CDR3 is 16 amino acids. V shed 0 bases, J shed 2 bases, and the junction held 4 bases outside the gene matches. The data were produced by immunoSEQ multiplex PCR, yet TCRdb's version contains in-frame clones alone and is incomplete. The sample holds roughly 130,000 clones, less than 90% seen once. Concerning this clone itself: Its matching antigen is unknown.

The sample taken for sequencing was blood. The TCR was taken from a person aged 18-70 years in good health. This sequence joins TRBV6-5 and TRBJ2-7, with 10 bases that match TRBD1. In DNA, the CDR3 is TGTGCCAGCAGTTACTCGAGGGACAGGGGCGCCTACGAGCAGTACTTC. It encodes CASSYSRDRGAYEQYF.